This T cell receptor beta chain was captured by sequencing in a study of cytomegalovirus exposure and HLA in healthy donors. Findings and caveats of the study: On later analysis, the bulk of CMV-associated TCR beta chains appeared to be HLA-restricted. One later analysis reportedly identified an Asian-associated ancestry cluster that showed fewer N-insertions than the approximately 700-donor mean. Sequence variants that were highly shared formed a cluster that was likely a sequencing artifact.

Use of 60 Vbeta and 13 Jbeta primers characterized the PCR. Using immunoSEQ multiplex PCR, the repertoire was profiled, and TCRdb retains in-frame clones only, with some absent. The data hold 88,000 or so clones, with over 60% observed a single time. This clone was seen a few times. Its antigen is as yet unknown. V gave up 3 bases and J gave up 4 bases; unmatched junction bases: 0. Germline-derived CDR1 and CDR2 are LGHNA and YSLEER. The CDR3 spans 14 residues. When sampled, the donors appeared nominally healthy, though they likely had unrecorded immune exposures. This clonotype was sampled from a male donor in good health and CMV-seropositive. The rearrangement joins TRBV4-3 to TRBJ2-5; 12 bases match TRBD2. The sample consisted of PBMCs. CDR3 amino acids: CASSQGLAGETQYF. The CDR3 nucleotides are TGCGCCAGCAGCCAGGGACTAGCGGGAGAGACCCAGTACTTC.